This T cell receptor beta chain was obtained from a study of PD-1 blockade in classical Hodgkin lymphoma. Libraries were prepared by immunoSEQ multiplex PCR; TCRdb keeps only in-frame clonotypes and omits some of them. The repertoire consists of about 40,000 clones, with about 77% occurring once and the leading ten covering roughly 13%. There was relapse after autologous stem cell transplantation in every patient, and there was variation in brentuximab vedotin exposure. The sequencing used peripheral blood mononuclear cells (PBMCs), collected at baseline. The sequence was obtained from a human donor with classical Hodgkin lymphoma.

CDR3 protein: CASSLSRGGETQYF. The CDR3 nucleotides read TGTGCCAGCAGTTTATCGAGGGGGGGGGAGACCCAGTACTTC. The V call is TRBV27, the J call TRBJ2-5, with D maybe TRBD2 (7 bases). Per germline, CDR1 MNHEY and CDR2 SMNVEV (reference sequence). V was trimmed by 0 bases and J by 5 bases, leaving 10 bases between them. This CDR3 contains 14 residues.